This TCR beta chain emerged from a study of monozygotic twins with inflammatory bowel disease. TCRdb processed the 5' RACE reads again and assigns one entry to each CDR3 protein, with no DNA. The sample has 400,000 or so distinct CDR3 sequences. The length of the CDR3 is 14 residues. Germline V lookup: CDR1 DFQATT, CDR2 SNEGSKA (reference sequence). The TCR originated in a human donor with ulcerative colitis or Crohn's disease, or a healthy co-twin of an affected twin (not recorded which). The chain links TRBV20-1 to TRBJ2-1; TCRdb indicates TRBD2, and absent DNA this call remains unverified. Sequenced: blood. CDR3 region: CSAYPGLGVNEQFF.